The rows below give T cell receptor beta chains drawn from one sample of a study of T cell repertoires in cytomegalovirus infection. TCRdb recomputed calls from the reads with MiXCR, one row per CDR3 protein. The table records about 830,000 distinct CDR3 sequences, 30% to 35% of them present only once. Antigens of these TCRs are unknown. The sequences come from cultured CD8+ T cells from PBMCs, collected from culture after CMV antigen stimulation. The receptors come from a human donor in good health (CMV status not recorded). Some clones in this sample may be carry-over from other donors' samples. CDR3s include the opening cysteine and the closing phenylalanine or tryptophan. A D gene is named only where the DNA matches it firmly. Some rows have no size entry. The others give once, few or many, or a class for an expanded clone.

-	TRBV6-2/TRBV6-3	TRBJ2-3	few	TGTGCCAGCAGTTACCCTTCGGGGTCAGATACGCAGTATTTT	CASSYPSGSDTQYF
TRBD1	TRBV10-3	TRBJ2-5	few	TGTGCCATCAGTGAGCCGGACAGGGACCCTCAAGAGACCCAGTACTTC	CAISEPDRDPQETQYF
TRBD2	TRBV12-3/TRBV12-4	TRBJ2-4	-	TGTGCCAGCAGTTACGAGCTAGCGGAGCTAGCCAAAAACATTCAGTACTTC	CASSYELAELAKNIQYF
TRBD1	TRBV12-3/TRBV12-4	TRBJ1-1	-	TGTGCCAGCAGTTTTGCTTTGGGACAGGGGGACATGAACACTGAAGCTTTCTTT	CASSFALGQGDMNTEAFF
TRBD2	TRBV2	TRBJ2-3	-	TGTGCCAGCATTGCCCGTCGCGCGCTAGCGGGGGCCGATACGCAGTATTTT	CASIARRALAGADTQYF
TRBD2	TRBV9	TRBJ2-1	-	TGTGCCAGCAGCGTGCCGCTAGCGGGGGGGGATGAGCAGTTCTTC	CASSVPLAGGDEQFF
-	TRBV7-6	TRBJ1-4	many	TGTGCCAGCAGCCTCGACAGACGCAATGAAAAACTGTTTTTT	CASSLDRRNEKLFF
TRBD1	TRBV4-1	TRBJ1-4	-	TGCGCCAGCAGCTGGGACAGGGGGGACGAAAAACTGTTTTTT	CASSWDRGDEKLFF
-	TRBV12-3/TRBV12-4	TRBJ1-4	-	TGTGCCAGCAGTTTCACAGCTGGGCAAATTGACGAAAAACTGTTTTTT	CASSFTAGQIDEKLFF
TRBD1	TRBV27	TRBJ1-4	few	TGTGCCAGCAGTTTAGGGACAGGGCATGAAAAACTGTTTTTT	CASSLGTGHEKLFF
TRBD1	TRBV7-6	TRBJ2-5	many	TGTGCCAGCAGCTTACGGGGACAGGGGGCATTCCAAGAGACCCAGTACTTC	CASSLRGQGAFQETQYF
-	TRBV23-1	TRBJ1-6	-	TGCGCCAGCAGTCATTTCGAAAGGACTCAAGGGGATGCACCCCTCCACTTT	CASSHFERTQGDAPLHF
-	TRBV28	TRBJ2-1	-	TGTGCCAGCAGCCTTGTTGACCGGCGGTTCAATGAGCAGTTCTTC	CASSLVDRRFNEQFF
TRBD2	TRBV12-3/TRBV12-4	TRBJ2-3	many	TGTGCCAGCAGTTTAGTGTCCCGGACTAGCGGGGGGACCTACCGCACAGATACGCAGTATTTT	CASSLVSRTSGGTYRTDTQYF
-	TRBV15	TRBJ1-5	-	TGTGCCACCAGCAGAGATAACCCCCTAAACAATCAGCCCCAGCATTTT	CATSRDNPLNNQPQHF
-	TRBV7-2	TRBJ1-1	once	TGTGCCAGCAGCTTATTACGGATTAACACTGAAGCTTTCTTT	CASSLLRINTEAFF
-	TRBV7-8	TRBJ2-1	many	TGTGCCAGCAGCCCGGGACGTTCAAGCTCCTACAATGAGCAGTTCTTC	CASSPGRSSSYNEQFF
-	TRBV7-9	TRBJ1-1	-	TGTGCCGTCACGGCAGGGAACACTGAAGCTTTCTTT	CAVTAGNTEAFF
-	TRBV7-9	TRBJ2-2	-	TGTGCCAGCAGCTTTCGGCCAGGGAACACCGGGGAGCTGTTTTTT	CASSFRPGNTGELFF
-	TRBV7-8	TRBJ2-6	many	TGTGCCAGCAGCTCATTACTTCTGGGCAACGTCCTGACTTTC	CASSSLLLGNVLTF
TRBD1	TRBV24-1	TRBJ2-2	-	TGTGCCGCCGGGACAGGGTATGTCGGGGAGCTGTTTTTT	CAAGTGYVGELFF
-	TRBV5-5	TRBJ1-1	few	TGTGCCAGCAGCTTGGGGGGTGACGTTGAAGCTTTCTTT	CASSLGGDVEAFF
-	TRBV19	TRBJ2-1	few	TGTGCCAGTAGTATGAGACGTAGGGAAAGTGAGCAGTTCTTC	CASSMRRRESEQFF